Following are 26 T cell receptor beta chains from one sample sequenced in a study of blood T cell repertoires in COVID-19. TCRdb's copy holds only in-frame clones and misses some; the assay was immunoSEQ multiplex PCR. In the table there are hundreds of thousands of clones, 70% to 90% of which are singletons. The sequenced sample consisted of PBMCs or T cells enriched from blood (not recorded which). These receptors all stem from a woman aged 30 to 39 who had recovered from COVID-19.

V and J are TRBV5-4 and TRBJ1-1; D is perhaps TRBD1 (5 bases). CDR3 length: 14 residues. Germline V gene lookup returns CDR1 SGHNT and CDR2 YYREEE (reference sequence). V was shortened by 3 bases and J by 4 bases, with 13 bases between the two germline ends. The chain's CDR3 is CASSSQGVGTEAFF. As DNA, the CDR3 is TGTGCCAGCAGCTCTCAGGGCGTTGGCACTGAAGCTTTCTTT.

CDR3 nucleotides: TGTGCCAGCAGCCAAGATTGGAGGCGACGGGACAGGGGGCTGTACGAGCAGTACTTC. Encoded protein: CASSQDWRRRDRGLYEQYF. V usage is TRBV3-1 (or the pseudogene TRBV3-2) and J usage is TRBJ2-7; 12 positions agree with TRBD1. This CDR3 spans 19 amino acids. Unmatched junction bases numbered 13, after V lost 0 bases and J lost 4 bases. Per the germline V gene, CDR1 is LGHDT and CDR2 is YNNKEL (reference sequence).

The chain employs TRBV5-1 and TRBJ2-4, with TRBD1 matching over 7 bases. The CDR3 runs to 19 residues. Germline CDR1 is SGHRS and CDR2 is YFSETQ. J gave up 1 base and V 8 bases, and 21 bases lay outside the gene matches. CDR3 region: CARHPLRRGFRGAKNIQYF. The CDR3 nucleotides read TGCGCCAGGCACCCTCTGAGAAGGGGCTTCAGGGGGGCCAAAAACATTCAGTACTTC.

CDR3 protein: CASSPGTGAGDEQYF. The CDR3 nucleotides read TGTGCCAGCAGTCCCGGGACAGGGGCCGGGGACGAGCAGTACTTC. The chain uses TRBV6-2 or TRBV6-3 and TRBJ2-7, with TRBD1 identical over 10 bases. Trimming cost V 5 bases and J 5 bases; bases outside gene matches: 9. This CDR3 contains 15 residues. The germline CDR1 and CDR2 sequences are MNHEY and SVGEGT.

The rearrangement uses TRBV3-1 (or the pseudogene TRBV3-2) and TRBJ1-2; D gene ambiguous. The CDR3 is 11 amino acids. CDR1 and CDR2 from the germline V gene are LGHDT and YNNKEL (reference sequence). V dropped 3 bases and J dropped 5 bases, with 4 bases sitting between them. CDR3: CASSHQYGYTF. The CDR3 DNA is TGTGCCAGCAGCCATCAGTATGGCTACACCTTC.

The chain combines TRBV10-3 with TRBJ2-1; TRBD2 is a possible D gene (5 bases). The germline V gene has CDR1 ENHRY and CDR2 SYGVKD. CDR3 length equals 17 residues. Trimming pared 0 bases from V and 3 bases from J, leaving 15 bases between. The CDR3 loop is CAISESSEGRVYNEQFF. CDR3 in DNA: TGTGCCATCAGTGAGTCGTCTGAGGGTAGGGTCTACAATGAGCAGTTCTTC.

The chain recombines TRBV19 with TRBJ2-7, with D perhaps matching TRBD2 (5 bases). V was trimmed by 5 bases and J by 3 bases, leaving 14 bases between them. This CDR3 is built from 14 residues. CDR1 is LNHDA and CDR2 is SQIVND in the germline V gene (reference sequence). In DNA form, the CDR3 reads TGTGCCAGTAGTCCCGGCGGGTCCCGCTACGAGCAGTACTTC. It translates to CASSPGGSRYEQYF.

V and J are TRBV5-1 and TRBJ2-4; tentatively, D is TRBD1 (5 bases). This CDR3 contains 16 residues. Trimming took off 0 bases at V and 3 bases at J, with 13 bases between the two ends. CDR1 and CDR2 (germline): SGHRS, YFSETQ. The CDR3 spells CASSLVQGNVKNIQYF. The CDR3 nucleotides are TGCGCCAGCAGCTTGGTCCAGGGCAATGTCAAAAACATTCAGTACTTC.

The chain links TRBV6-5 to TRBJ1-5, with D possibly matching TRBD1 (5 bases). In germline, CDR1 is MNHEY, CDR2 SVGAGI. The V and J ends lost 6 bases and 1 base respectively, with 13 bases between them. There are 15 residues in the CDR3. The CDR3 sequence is CASSLVGGSNQPQHF. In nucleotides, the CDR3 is TGTGCCAGCAGCCTGGTTGGGGGGAGCAATCAGCCCCAGCATTTT.

CDR3 protein: CASSYGQLTYEQYF. The CDR3 DNA reads as TGTGCCAGCAGCTACGGACAGTTAACCTACGAGCAGTACTTC. V is TRBV14 and J is TRBJ2-7; tentatively, D is TRBD1 (6 bases). V was trimmed by 5 bases and J by 2 bases, leaving 13 bases between them. The germline V gene encodes CDR1 SGHDN and CDR2 FVKESK. There are 14 residues in the CDR3.

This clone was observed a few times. The CDR3 coding sequence is TGTGCCAGCTCATCCGGGTTTAATGAAAAACTGTTTTTT. Translation gives CASSSGFNEKLFF. This chain links TRBV18 with TRBJ1-4, with D unresolved. The V and J ends lost 5 bases and 4 bases respectively, with 8 bases between them. CDR1 and CDR2 from the germline V gene are KGHSH and LQKENI. CDR3 length equals 13 residues.

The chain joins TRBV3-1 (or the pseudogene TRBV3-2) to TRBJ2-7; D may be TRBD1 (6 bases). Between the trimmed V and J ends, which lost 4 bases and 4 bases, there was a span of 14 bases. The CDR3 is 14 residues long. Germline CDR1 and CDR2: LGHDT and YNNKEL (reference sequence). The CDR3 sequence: CASSRAQGWYEQYF. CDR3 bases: TGTGCCAGCAGCCGCGCACAGGGATGGTACGAGCAGTACTTC.

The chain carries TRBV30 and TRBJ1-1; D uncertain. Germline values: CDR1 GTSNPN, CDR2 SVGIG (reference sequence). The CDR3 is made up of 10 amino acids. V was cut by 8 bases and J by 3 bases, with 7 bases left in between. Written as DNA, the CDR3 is TGTGCCCAGATGCACACTGAAGCTTTCTTT. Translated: CAQMHTEAFF.

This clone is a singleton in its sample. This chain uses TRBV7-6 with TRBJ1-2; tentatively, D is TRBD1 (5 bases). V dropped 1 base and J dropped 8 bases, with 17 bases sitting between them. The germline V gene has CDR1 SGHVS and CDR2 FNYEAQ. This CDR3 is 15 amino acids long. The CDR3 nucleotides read TGTGCCAGCAGCTTAGGAGCCGGTCCCGACAGAGGCTACACCTTC. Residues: CASSLGAGPDRGYTF.

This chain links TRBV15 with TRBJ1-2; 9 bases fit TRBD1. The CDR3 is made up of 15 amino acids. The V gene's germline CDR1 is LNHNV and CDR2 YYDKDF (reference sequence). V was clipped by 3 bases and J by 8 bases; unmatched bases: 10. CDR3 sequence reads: CATSRDRGPGGGYTF. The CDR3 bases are TGTGCCACCAGCAGGGACAGGGGCCCCGGGGGGGGCTACACCTTC.

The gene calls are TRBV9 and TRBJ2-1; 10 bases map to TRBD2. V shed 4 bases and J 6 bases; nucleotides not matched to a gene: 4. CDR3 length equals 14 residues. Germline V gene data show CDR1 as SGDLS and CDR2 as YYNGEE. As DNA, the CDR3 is TGTGCCAGCAGCTCGACTAGCGGGTCCAATGAGCAGTTCTTC. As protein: CASSSTSGSNEQFF.

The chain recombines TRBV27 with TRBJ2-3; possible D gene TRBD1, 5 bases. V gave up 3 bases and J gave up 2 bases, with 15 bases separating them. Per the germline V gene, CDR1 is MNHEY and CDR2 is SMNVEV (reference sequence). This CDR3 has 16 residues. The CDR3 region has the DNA TGTGCCAGCAGTTTTGGACCAGGGCGGCCCACAGATACGCAGTATTTT. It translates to CASSFGPGRPTDTQYF.

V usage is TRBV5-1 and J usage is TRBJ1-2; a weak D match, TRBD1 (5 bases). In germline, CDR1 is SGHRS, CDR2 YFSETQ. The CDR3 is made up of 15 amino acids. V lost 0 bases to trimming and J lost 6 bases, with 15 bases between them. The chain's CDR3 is CASSLGGPGGDGYTF. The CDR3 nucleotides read TGCGCCAGCAGCTTGGGGGGCCCCGGGGGTGATGGCTACACCTTC.

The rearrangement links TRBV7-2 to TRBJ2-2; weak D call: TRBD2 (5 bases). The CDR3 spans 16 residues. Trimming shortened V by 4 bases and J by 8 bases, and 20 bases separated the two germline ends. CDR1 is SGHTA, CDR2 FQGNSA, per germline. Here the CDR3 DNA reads TGTGCCAGCAGCTCCCTACTAGGTCTCAAACCGGGGGAGCTGTTTTTT. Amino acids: CASSSLLGLKPGELFF.

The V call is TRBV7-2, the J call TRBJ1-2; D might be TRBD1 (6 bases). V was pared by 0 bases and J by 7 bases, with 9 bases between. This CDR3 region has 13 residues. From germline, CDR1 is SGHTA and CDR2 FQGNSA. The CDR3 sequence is CASSLAQGRGYTF. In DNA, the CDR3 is TGTGCCAGCAGCTTAGCACAGGGCCGTGGCTACACCTTC.

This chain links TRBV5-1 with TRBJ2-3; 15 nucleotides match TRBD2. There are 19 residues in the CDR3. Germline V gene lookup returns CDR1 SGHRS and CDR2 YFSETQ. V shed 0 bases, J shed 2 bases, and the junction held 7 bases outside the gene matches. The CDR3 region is CASSLGTSGGARNTDTQYF. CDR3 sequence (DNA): TGCGCCAGCAGCTTGGGGACTAGCGGGGGGGCCCGTAACACAGATACGCAGTATTTT. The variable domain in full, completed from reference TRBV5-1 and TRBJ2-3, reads KAGVTQTPRYLIKTRGQQVTLSCSPISGHRSVSWYQQTPGQGLQFLFEYFSETQRNKGNFPGRFSGRQFSNSRSEMNVSTLELGDSALYLCASSLGTSGGARNTDTQYFGPGTRLTVL.

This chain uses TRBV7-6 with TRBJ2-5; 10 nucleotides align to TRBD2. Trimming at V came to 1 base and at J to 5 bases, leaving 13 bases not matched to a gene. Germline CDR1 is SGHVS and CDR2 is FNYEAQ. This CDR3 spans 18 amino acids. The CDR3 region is CASSLVGASGSTGETQYF. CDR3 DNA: TGTGCCAGCAGCTTAGTAGGGGCTAGCGGGAGTACGGGGGAGACCCAGTACTTC.

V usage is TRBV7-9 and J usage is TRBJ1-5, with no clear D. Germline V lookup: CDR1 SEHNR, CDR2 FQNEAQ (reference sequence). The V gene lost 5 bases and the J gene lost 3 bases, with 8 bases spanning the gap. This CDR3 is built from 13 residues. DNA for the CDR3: TGTGCCAGCAGCGGACGGGACAATCAGCCCCAGCATTTT. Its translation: CASSGRDNQPQHF.

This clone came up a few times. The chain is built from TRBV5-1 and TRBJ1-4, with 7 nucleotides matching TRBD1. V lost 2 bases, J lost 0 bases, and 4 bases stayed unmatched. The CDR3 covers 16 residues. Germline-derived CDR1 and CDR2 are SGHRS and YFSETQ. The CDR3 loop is CASSFGQAATNEKLFF. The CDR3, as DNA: TGCGCCAGCAGCTTTGGACAGGCTGCAACTAATGAAAAACTGTTTTTT.

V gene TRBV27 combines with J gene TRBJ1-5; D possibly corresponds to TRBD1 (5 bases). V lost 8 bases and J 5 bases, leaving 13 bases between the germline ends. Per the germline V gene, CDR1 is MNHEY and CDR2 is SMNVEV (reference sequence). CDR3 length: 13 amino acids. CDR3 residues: CASAGFGDQPQHF. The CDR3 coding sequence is TGTGCCAGCGCAGGGTTCGGAGATCAGCCCCAGCATTTT.

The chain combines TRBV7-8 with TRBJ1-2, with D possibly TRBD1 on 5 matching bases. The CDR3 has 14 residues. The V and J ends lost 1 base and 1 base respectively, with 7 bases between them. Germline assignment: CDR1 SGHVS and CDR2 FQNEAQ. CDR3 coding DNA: TGTGCCAGCAGCTTAGGAGACAGTAACTATGGCTACACCTTC. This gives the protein CASSLGDSNYGYTF.